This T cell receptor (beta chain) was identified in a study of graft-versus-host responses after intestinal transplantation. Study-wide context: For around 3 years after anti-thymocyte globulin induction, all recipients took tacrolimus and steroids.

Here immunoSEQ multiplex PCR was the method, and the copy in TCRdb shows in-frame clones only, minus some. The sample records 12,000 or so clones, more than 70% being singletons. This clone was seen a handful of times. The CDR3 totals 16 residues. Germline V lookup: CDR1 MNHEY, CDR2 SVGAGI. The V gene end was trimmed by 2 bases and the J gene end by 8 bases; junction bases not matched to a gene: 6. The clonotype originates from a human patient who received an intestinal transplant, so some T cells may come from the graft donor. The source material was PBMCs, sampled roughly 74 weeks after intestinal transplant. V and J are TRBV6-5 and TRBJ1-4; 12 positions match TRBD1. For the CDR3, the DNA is TGTGCCAGCAGTTACCACCCCGGGACAGGGGGCGAAAAACTGTTTTTT. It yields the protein CASSYHPGTGGEKLFF.